This entry concerns a single TCR beta chain. These data originate in a study of blood T cell repertoires in COVID-19. Overall study context: Whether acute or convalescent, the COVID-19 samples came from the United States, Italy and Spain. In each case, the material was cDNA or gDNA derived from T cells, B-cell-depleted T cells, or PBMCs.

The CDR3 extends over 16 amino acids. Germline-derived CDR1 and CDR2 are MDHEN and SYDVKM. Trimming stripped 7 bases from V and 0 bases from J, with 16 bases between. Original processing notes: Using reference gene primer amplification, nucleated cell counts were estimated. Repertoires were generated with immunoSEQ multiplex PCR, while TCRdb's copy carries only in-frame clones and drops some. The V and J calls and clone size come from that table; D and trimming were worked out from the DNA. The sample lists approximately 250,000 clones; roughly 84% were seen once. This TCR was recovered from a woman aged 45-65 years with acute or convalescent COVID-19. The source material was peripheral blood. The chain couples TRBV28 to TRBJ1-5, with D uncertain. The CDR3 sequence: CASTTFQTYSNQPQHF. The DNA of the CDR3 is TGTGCCAGCACCACGTTCCAAACATATAGCAATCAGCCCCAGCATTTT. Based on the CDR3 plus reference TRBV28 and TRBJ1-5, the full variable domain is DVKVTQSSRYLVKRTGEKVFLECVQDMDHENMFWYRQDPGLGLRLIYFSYDVKMKEKGDIPEGYSVSREKKERFSLILESASTNQTSMYLCASTTFQTYSNQPQHFGDGTRLSIL.